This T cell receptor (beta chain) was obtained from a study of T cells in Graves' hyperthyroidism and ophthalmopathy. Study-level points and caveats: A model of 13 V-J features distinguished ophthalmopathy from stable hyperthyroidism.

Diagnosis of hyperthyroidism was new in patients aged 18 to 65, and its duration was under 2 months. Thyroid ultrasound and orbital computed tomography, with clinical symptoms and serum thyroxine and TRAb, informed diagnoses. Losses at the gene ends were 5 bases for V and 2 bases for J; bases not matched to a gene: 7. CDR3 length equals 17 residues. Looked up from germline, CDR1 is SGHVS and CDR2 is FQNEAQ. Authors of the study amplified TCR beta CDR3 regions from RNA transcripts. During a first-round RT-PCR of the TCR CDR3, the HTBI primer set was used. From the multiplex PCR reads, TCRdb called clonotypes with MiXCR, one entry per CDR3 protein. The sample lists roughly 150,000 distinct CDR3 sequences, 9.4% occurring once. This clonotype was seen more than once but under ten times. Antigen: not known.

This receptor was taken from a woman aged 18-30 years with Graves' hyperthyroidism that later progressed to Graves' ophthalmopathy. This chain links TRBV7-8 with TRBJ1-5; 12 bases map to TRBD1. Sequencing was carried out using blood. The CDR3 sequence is CASSVGTGGLGNQPQHF. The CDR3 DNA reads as TGTGCCAGCAGCGTCGGGACAGGGGGCTTGGGCAATCAGCCCCAGCATTTT.